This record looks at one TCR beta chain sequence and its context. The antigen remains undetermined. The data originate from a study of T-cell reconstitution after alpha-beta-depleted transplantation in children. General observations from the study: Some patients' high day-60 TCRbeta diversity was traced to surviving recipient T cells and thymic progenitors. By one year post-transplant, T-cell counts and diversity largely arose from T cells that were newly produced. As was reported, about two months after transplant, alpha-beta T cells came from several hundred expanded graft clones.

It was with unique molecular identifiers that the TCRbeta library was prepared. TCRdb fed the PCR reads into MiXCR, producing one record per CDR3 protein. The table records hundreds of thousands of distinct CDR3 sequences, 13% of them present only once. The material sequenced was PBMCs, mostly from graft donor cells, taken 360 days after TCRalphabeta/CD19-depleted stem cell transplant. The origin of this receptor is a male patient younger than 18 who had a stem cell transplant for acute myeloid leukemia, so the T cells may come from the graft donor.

CDR3 loop: CASWGSNYEQYF. The CDR3 DNA sequence: TGCGCCAGCTGGGGTTCCAACTACGAGCAGTACTTC. The chain is built from TRBV5-1 and TRBJ2-7; D unclear. The CDR3 is 12 residues long. V was clipped by 7 bases and J by 3 bases, with 11 bases between them. From germline, CDR1 is SGHRS and CDR2 YFSETQ.